This T cell receptor beta chain was recovered during a study of blood T cell repertoires in COVID-19. On the study more broadly: PBMCs, B-cell-depleted T cells, or T cells were the source of the cDNA or gDNA that made up the material.

Generated by immunoSEQ multiplex PCR, the TCRdb table keeps only in-frame clones and is missing some. The sample has under 50,000 clones, less than 85% seen once. Germline CDR1 reads SNHLY; CDR2 reads FYNNEI. The junction had 7 bases not matched to a gene; V was cut back by 7 bases and J by 8 bases. The length of the CDR3 is 14 residues. The sequencing sample was made of peripheral blood. The sequence came from a woman between 70 and 85 years old with acute or convalescent COVID-19. J is TRBJ1-4 and V is TRBV2; 10 bases are a match to TRBD1. The CDR3 loop reads CASTPGQGIEKLFF. In nucleotides, the CDR3 is TGTGCCAGCACCCCGGGACAGGGGATCGAAAAACTGTTTTTT.